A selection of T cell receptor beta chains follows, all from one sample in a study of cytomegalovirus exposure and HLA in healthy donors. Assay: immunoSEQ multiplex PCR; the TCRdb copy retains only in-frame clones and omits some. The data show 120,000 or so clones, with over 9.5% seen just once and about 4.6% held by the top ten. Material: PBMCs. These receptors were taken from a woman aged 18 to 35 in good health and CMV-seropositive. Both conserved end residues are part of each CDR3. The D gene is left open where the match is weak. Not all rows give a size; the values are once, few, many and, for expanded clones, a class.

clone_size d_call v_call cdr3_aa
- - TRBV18 CASSPGAQEETQYF
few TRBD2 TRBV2 CASKAGGYYEQYF
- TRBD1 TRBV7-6 CASSQGTANTEAFF
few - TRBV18 CASSPAGRTEAFF
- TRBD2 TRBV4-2 CASSPSGRENEQFF
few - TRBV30 CAWSVPGQSPYNEQFF
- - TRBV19 CASTPLGGNQPQHF
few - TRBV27 CATSRGLGYTF
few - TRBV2 CASSRTDYEQYF
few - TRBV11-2 CASSLAGIGELFF
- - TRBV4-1 CASSPIYQGETQYF
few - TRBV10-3 CASQGNTEAFF
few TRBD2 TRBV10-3 CAISGGASGPTDTQYF
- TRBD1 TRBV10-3 CAITGQGKDTQYF
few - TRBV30 CAWSVIRTASSGNTIYF
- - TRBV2 CASSTPKGSMNTEAFF
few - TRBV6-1 CASTMGERTGELFF
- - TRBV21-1 CARRGQGVYEQYF
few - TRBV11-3 CASSWGDNEQFF
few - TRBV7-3 CASSLAGVQETQYF
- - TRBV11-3 CASSLGAGATEAFF
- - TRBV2 CASSEAENEQFF
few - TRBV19 CASSHGDIADNEQFF
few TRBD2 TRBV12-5 CASGSELAGVGEQYF
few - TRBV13 CASSLGQNTEAFF
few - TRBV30 CAWSVRGGINYGYTF
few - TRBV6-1 CASRRGGMNTEAFF
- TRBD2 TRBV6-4 CASSAGTSGTDTQYF
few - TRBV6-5 CASSYSQGKFYGYTF
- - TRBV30 CASRRGHNYGYSF
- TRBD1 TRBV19 CASVLTGGKGGYTF
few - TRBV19 CATTPGGTNEKLFF
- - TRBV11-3 CASSSSWRYEQYF
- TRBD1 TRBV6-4 CASSEQGGTGELFF
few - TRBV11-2 CASRQGRDSGANVLTF
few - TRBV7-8 CANAGQPQHF
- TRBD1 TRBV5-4 CASSYFKDRAYEKLFF
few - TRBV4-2 CASSQDLGGSYNEQFF
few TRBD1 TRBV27 CASGQGVTGSVTEAFF
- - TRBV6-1 CASIKVLTMNTEAFF
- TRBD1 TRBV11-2 CASSGRQGFKSTGANVLTF
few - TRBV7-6 CASSPSNSGNTIYF
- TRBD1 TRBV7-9 CASSLGQGYNEQFF
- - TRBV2 CASSEALRGADYGYTF
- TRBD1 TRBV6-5 CASSLLGTGVEKLLF
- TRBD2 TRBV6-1 CASSVGTSGSRTDTQYF
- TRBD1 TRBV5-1 CASSIGTGGTPKETQYF
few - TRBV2 CASSVAPYEQYF
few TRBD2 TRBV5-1 CASSLGGLAGGTTYEQYF
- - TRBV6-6 CASLDRSSYNEQFF
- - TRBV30 CAWSLGAGANVLTF